Listed here is a single T cell receptor beta chain. Sequenced by immunoSEQ multiplex PCR; TCRdb stores in-frame clones only, minus some. The sample consists of fewer than 70,000 clones, roughly 90% of them appearing once. Looked up from germline, CDR1 is LNHNV and CDR2 is YYDKDF (reference sequence). The CDR3 is 13 amino acids. V lost 4 bases to trimming and J lost 3 bases, with 6 bases between them. The data derive from a study of T cell changes during pregnancy in multiple sclerosis. The chain links TRBV15 to TRBJ2-2; no firm D call. This clonotype was sampled from a female donor in good health, enrolled as a control in a pregnancy study. The material sequenced was peripheral blood, taken in the second trimester of pregnancy. The CDR3 is CATSTDDTGELFF. CDR3 DNA sequence: TGTGCCACCAGCACAGACGACACCGGGGAGCTGTTTTTT.